The 17 T cell receptor beta chains presented below share a single source sample, sequenced in a study of OX40 agonist ivuxolimab in advanced cancers. Clones were read by immunoSEQ multiplex PCR, and TCRdb kept only the in-frame ones, dropping some. Among 30,000 or so clones listed, roughly 87% were seen once. Source: CD4+ or CD8+ T cells sorted from blood, taken in a trial of the OX40 agonist ivuxolimab. The receptor set was obtained from an adult with an advanced solid tumor such as melanoma, head and neck, liver or kidney cancer.

The chain combines TRBV19 with TRBJ2-7, with 7 bases identical to TRBD1. CDR1 LNHDA and CDR2 SQIVND come from the germline V gene (reference sequence). The CDR3 spans 15 residues. The V and J ends lost 5 bases and 0 bases, in that order; junction bases with no gene match: 7. CDR3 sequence: CASSGAGTASYEQYF. The CDR3 coding sequence is TGTGCCAGTAGTGGGGCCGGGACAGCCTCCTACGAGCAGTACTTC.

J is TRBJ2-2 and V is TRBV11-2, with a weak D call TRBD1 (5 bases). Trimming pared 2 bases from V and 4 bases from J, leaving 17 bases between. CDR1 SGHAT and CDR2 FQNNGV come from the germline V gene. This CDR3 comprises 17 residues. The CDR3 sequence is CASSLIEVFRATGELFF. CDR3 coding DNA: TGTGCCAGCAGCTTAATCGAGGTCTTCAGGGCCACCGGGGAGCTGTTTTTT.

In nucleotides, the CDR3 is TGTGCCAGCTTGAGCGAGAAAAACATTCAGTACTTC. Its translation is CASLSEKNIQYF. This rearrangement joins TRBV27 to TRBJ2-4; D uncertain. The CDR3 is made up of 12 amino acids. Trimming removed 8 bases from V and 4 bases from J, with 9 bases in between. Per germline, CDR1 MNHEY and CDR2 SMNVEV (reference sequence).

This clone is labeled medium-sized. The CDR3 DNA reads TGTGCCACCAGCAGCCGACAAAACAATGAGCAGTTCTTC. Translated, it gives CATSSRQNNEQFF. The chain has TRBV15 and TRBJ2-1; no definite D call. V was trimmed by 3 bases and J by 5 bases, leaving 8 bases between them. The germline V gene encodes CDR1 LNHNV and CDR2 YYDKDF (reference sequence). The CDR3 has 13 residues.

This chain uses TRBV11-2 with TRBJ2-7; 10 positions match TRBD1. Germline V gene lookup returns CDR1 SGHAT and CDR2 FQNNGV. Trimming removed 3 bases from V and 6 bases from J; junction bases left unmatched: 14. The CDR3 extends over 17 amino acids. For the CDR3, the DNA is TGTGCCAGCAGCTTCGGGGCTTTCGGACAGGGGGATCCCGAGCAGTACTTC. This sequence encodes CASSFGAFGQGDPEQYF.

The chain carries TRBV27 and TRBJ2-2, with TRBD2 matching over 10 bases. The CDR3 length is 17 residues. V was pared by 6 bases and J by 4 bases, with 11 bases of the junction left unmatched. Germline loops: CDR1 MNHEY, CDR2 SMNVEV (reference sequence). CDR3 loop: CASRAWTSGEFTGELFF. The CDR3 coding sequence is TGTGCCAGCAGGGCTTGGACTAGCGGTGAATTCACCGGGGAGCTGTTTTTT.

The J gene is TRBJ1-1, the V gene TRBV29-1, with D tentatively TRBD1 (6 bases). The CDR3 totals 12 residues. V lost 7 bases and J 7 bases, leaving 16 bases between the germline ends. Germline V gives CDR1 SQVTM, CDR2 ANQGSEA. The CDR3 nucleotides read TGCAGCGCTCTAGGGGACACGAATGAAGCTTTCTTT. Residues: CSALGDTNEAFF.

The gene calls are TRBV7-2 and TRBJ2-3; 15 bases align to TRBD2. Germline CDR1 reads SGHTA; CDR2 reads FQGNSA. There are 19 residues in the CDR3. V was pared by 1 base and J by 2 bases, with 7 bases of the junction left unmatched. The CDR3 sequence is CASSLGPGLAGGVTDTQYF. The CDR3 coding sequence is TGTGCCAGCAGCTTAGGGCCTGGACTAGCGGGGGGGGTCACAGATACGCAGTATTTT.

The chain recombines TRBV19 with TRBJ2-4; no definite D call. The CDR3 is 14 amino acids. V was clipped by 9 bases and J by 1 base, with 13 bases between them. Looked up from germline, CDR1 is LNHDA and CDR2 is SQIVND (reference sequence). DNA for the CDR3: TGTGCCAGGCAATGGACCGGGGCCAAAAACATTCAGTACTTC. Its protein is CARQWTGAKNIQYF.

V usage is TRBV19 and J usage is TRBJ2-3, with 7 bases lining up with TRBD1. Germline CDR1 reads LNHDA; CDR2 reads SQIVND (reference sequence). V was pared by 4 bases and J by 4 bases, with 11 bases of the junction left unmatched. This CDR3 is built from 16 residues. The CDR3 DNA follows: TGTGCCAGTAGTAAGCAGGGGGATCGAGTTGCAGATACGCAGTATTTT. The encoded protein is CASSKQGDRVADTQYF.

The rearrangement links TRBV14 to TRBJ1-1; tentative D call: TRBD1 (5 bases). The CDR3 is 17 amino acids. Germline CDR1 reads SGHDN; CDR2 reads FVKESK. V was clipped by 3 bases and J by 0 bases, with 17 bases between them. CDR3 amino acids: CASSHWGDVNLNTEAFF. The CDR3 DNA sequence: TGTGCCAGCAGCCATTGGGGCGACGTTAATCTGAACACTGAAGCTTTCTTT.

V and J are TRBV7-9 and TRBJ2-1; TRBD2 aligns across 13 bases. Germline CDR1 is SEHNR and CDR2 is FQNEAQ (reference sequence). This CDR3 has 15 amino acids. Trimming at V came to 1 base and at J to 9 bases, leaving 3 bases not matched to a gene. The CDR3, as DNA: TGTGCCAGCAGCTTAGGGACTAGCGGGGGTCTTGAGCAGTTCTTC. Amino acids: CASSLGTSGGLEQFF.

The J gene is TRBJ2-3, the V gene TRBV11-2; unclear D gene. The CDR3 runs to 14 residues. CDR1 and CDR2 from the germline V gene are SGHAT and FQNNGV. Trimming took 6 bases from V and 0 from J, leaving 10 bases between them. The DNA for the CDR3 is TGTGCCAGCAGTACCTGGGGTAGCACAGATACGCAGTATTTT. Translating gives CASSTWGSTDTQYF.

CDR3 sequence: CASSLGLVGEQFF. In nucleotides, the CDR3 is TGTGCCAGCAGTTTGGGACTAGTGGGTGAGCAGTTCTTC. The chain uses TRBV27 and TRBJ2-1; 8 nucleotides align to TRBD2. V lost 3 bases, J lost 9 bases, and 4 bases stayed unmatched. The CDR3 consists of 13 residues. Germline loops: CDR1 MNHEY, CDR2 SMNVEV (reference sequence).

In DNA, the CDR3 is TGTGCCAGTAGTATAATACAAATCGGGGCCAACGTCCTGACTTTC. The encoded protein is CASSIIQIGANVLTF. The chain carries TRBV19 and TRBJ2-6, with D hard to call. Trimming stripped 2 bases from V and 4 bases from J, with 9 bases between. The germline V gene encodes CDR1 LNHDA and CDR2 SQIVND (reference sequence). The CDR3 loop spans 15 amino acids.

The V gene is TRBV19, the J gene TRBJ2-7; TRBD1 or TRBD2 may be the D gene (5 bases each). This CDR3 is built from 14 residues. V lost 5 bases to trimming and J lost 3 bases, with 14 bases between them. Germline V lookup: CDR1 LNHDA, CDR2 SQIVND (reference sequence). This CDR3 is CASSPFRGDYEQYF. Here the CDR3 DNA reads TGTGCCAGTAGTCCTTTCCGAGGGGACTACGAGCAGTACTTC.

The chain couples TRBV4-1 to TRBJ1-3, with D uncertain. Germline V gene lookup returns CDR1 MGHRA and CDR2 YSYEKL. V gave up 0 bases and J gave up 4 bases, with 13 bases separating them. The CDR3 covers 16 residues. The CDR3 is CASSQDGQAPGNTIYF. In nucleotides, the CDR3 is TGCGCCAGCAGCCAAGATGGCCAGGCCCCAGGAAACACCATATATTTT.